Detailed here is one T cell receptor beta chain. No antigen is known for it. The V and J ends lost 6 bases and 4 bases respectively, with 18 bases between them. CDR3 length equals 15 residues. CDR1 and CDR2 from the germline V gene are MDHEN and SYDVKM. Amplification used 60 Vbeta primers and 13 Jbeta primers. Profiled with immunoSEQ multiplex PCR; TCRdb holds only in-frame clones, not every one. The data hold fewer than 250,000 clones, with approximately 80% observed a single time. The data were obtained in a study of cytomegalovirus exposure and HLA in healthy donors. Study results and limitations: Most TCR sequences were uncommon, yet certain public TCRs appeared in many donors. A later analysis found most CMV-associated TCR beta chains apparently HLA-restricted. Sequencing likely generated an artifact that appeared as a cluster of highly shared sequence variants. Cytomegalovirus-associated status was assigned to 164 TCR beta chains.

Sequencing input: PBMCs. The receptor comes from a man aged 25 to 45 in good health and CMV-seronegative. The chain combines TRBV28 with TRBJ2-5; perhaps TRBD1 as D (5 bases). This CDR3 is CASSYPGPQGETQYF. The CDR3 nucleotides are TGTGCCAGCAGCTATCCGGGCCCCCAGGGAGAGACCCAGTACTTC.